This entry lists 28 T cell receptor beta chains sequenced from one sample in a study of blood T cell repertoires in COVID-19. Data came from immunoSEQ multiplex PCR; TCRdb stores just in-frame clones and leaves some out. The table includes 190,000 or so clones, 70% to 85% detected once. Sequencing used peripheral blood. These receptors were taken from a human donor with acute or convalescent COVID-19. The donor label of this sample is uncertain.

This chain joins TRBV6-2 or TRBV6-3 and TRBJ2-3; TRBD2 agrees at 14 bases. The CDR3 is 20 amino acids. V gave up 0 bases and J gave up 0 bases; unmatched junction bases: 8. In germline, CDR1 is MNHEY, CDR2 SVGEGT. Here the CDR3 reads CASSYSPGTSGSASTDTQYF. The CDR3 DNA reads TGTGCCAGCAGTTACTCCCCCGGGACTAGCGGGAGTGCTAGCACAGATACGCAGTATTTT.

V and J are TRBV28 and TRBJ2-2; maybe TRBD2 (6 bases). The germline V and J ends were trimmed by 8 bases and 1 base, with 11 bases remaining between them. CDR3 length: 14 amino acids. Germline V gene data show CDR1 as MDHEN and CDR2 as SYDVKM. CDR3 sequence reads: CASGGTVNTGELFF. The CDR3 DNA reads as TGTGCCAGCGGGGGGACGGTGAACACCGGGGAGCTGTTTTTT.

The chain employs TRBV27 and TRBJ1-5; 7 bases align to TRBD1. This CDR3 is built from 16 residues. V dropped 2 bases and J dropped 6; count of bases not matched to a gene: 10. The germline V gene has CDR1 MNHEY and CDR2 SMNVEV (reference sequence). CDR3 region: CASSLTATGVTQPQHF. The CDR3 DNA follows: TGTGCCAGCAGTTTAACCGCTACAGGGGTTACTCAGCCCCAGCATTTT.

This chain uses TRBV28 with TRBJ1-1; TRBD1 aligns across 7 bases. After removal of 3 bases from V and 6 bases from J, the junction contained 7 bases not matched to a gene. The germline gives CDR1 MDHEN, CDR2 SYDVKM. This CDR3 is built from 14 residues. The CDR3 spells CASSLTGTGAEAFF. In nucleotides, the CDR3 is TGTGCCAGCAGTTTGACAGGGACGGGCGCTGAAGCTTTCTTT.

The V call is TRBV6-1, the J call TRBJ1-1, with a possible D match to TRBD1 (6 bases). The CDR3 consists of 17 residues. V was trimmed by 3 bases and J by 7 bases, leaving 24 bases between them. Germline V gene lookup returns CDR1 MNHNS and CDR2 SASEGT. The CDR3 loop reads CASSDLPQGLGGSEAFF. Here the CDR3 DNA reads TGTGCCAGCAGTGATCTTCCTCAGGGGTTGGGAGGGAGTGAAGCTTTCTTT.

The chain employs TRBV9 and TRBJ1-6; no firm D call. Germline assignment: CDR1 SGDLS and CDR2 YYNGEE. The CDR3 consists of 13 residues. V was pared by 4 bases and J by 10 bases, with 12 bases between. The CDR3 is CASSPSDGSPLHF. In nucleotides, the CDR3 is TGTGCCAGCAGCCCTTCAGATGGCTCACCCCTCCACTTT.

Remarks on this clone: Other DNA variants within this sample encode the same CDR3. This rearrangement joins TRBV9 to TRBJ1-2; 7 nucleotides line up with TRBD1. The CDR3 has 13 amino acids. After removal of 7 bases from V and 5 bases from J, the junction contained 8 bases not matched to a gene. The germline V gene has CDR1 SGDLS and CDR2 YYNGEE. The CDR3 loop is CASSPDREYGYTF. The CDR3 bases are TGTGCCAGCTCCCCAGACAGGGAATATGGCTACACCTTC.

There are a few counts of this clone. The rearrangement uses TRBV4-3 and TRBJ1-5; no definite D call. Trimming pared 2 bases from V and 2 bases from J, leaving 13 bases between. The germline V gene encodes CDR1 LGHNA and CDR2 YSLEER. This CDR3 spans 16 amino acids. The CDR3 spells CASSQSVWQGNQPQHF. The CDR3 nucleotides are TGCGCCAGCAGCCAATCGGTTTGGCAGGGCAATCAGCCCCAGCATTTT.

Remarks on this clone: In the same sample, other DNA sequences code for this CDR3. The V call is TRBV30, the J call TRBJ1-3, with D uncertain. The V gene lost 0 bases and the J gene lost 1 base, with 7 bases spanning the gap. This CDR3 comprises 14 residues. Germline V gene sequence: CDR1 GTSNPN, CDR2 SVGIG (reference sequence). CDR3 DNA sequence: TGTGCCTGGAGTGTGAGTTCATCTGGAAACACCATATATTTT. Translating gives CAWSVSSSGNTIYF.

In its sample, this clone was seen a few times. This chain uses TRBV27 with TRBJ2-3; D might be TRBD1 (6 bases). CDR3 length: 14 residues. Germline CDR1 and CDR2: MNHEY and SMNVEV (reference sequence). Trimming took 7 bases from V and 0 from J, leaving 11 bases between them. The CDR3 sequence is CASKTGFSTDTQYF. CDR3 coding DNA: TGTGCCAGCAAGACAGGTTTTAGCACAGATACGCAGTATTTT.

The rearrangement links TRBV27 to TRBJ2-7, with 8 bases fitting TRBD2. Germline CDR1 reads MNHEY; CDR2 reads SMNVEV (reference sequence). This CDR3 is 19 amino acids long. J was trimmed by 3 bases and V by 3 bases; bases with no gene match: 19. As DNA, the CDR3 is TGTGCCAGCAGTTTTCGGGGGCTAGCGGGTTTAGGAAACTTCTACGAGCAGTACTTC. Its protein is CASSFRGLAGLGNFYEQYF.

J is TRBJ2-3 and V is TRBV2; a possible D gene is TRBD1 (6 bases). The germline gives CDR1 SNHLY, CDR2 FYNNEI. This CDR3 region has 14 residues. The V end lost 4 bases, the J end lost 3 bases, and 11 bases lay between the germline ends. CDR3 sequence reads: CASSVTGVTDTQYF. CDR3 sequence (DNA): TGTGCCAGCAGTGTGACAGGAGTAACAGATACGCAGTATTTT.

In its sample, this clone was seen once. The CDR3 coding sequence is TGTGCCAGCAGGGAGAACAGGGTCTCTGGAAACACCATATATTTT. Its protein is CASRENRVSGNTIYF. This chain links TRBV28 with TRBJ1-3; the D gene is possibly TRBD1 (6 bases). V gave up 6 bases and J gave up 0 bases, with 12 bases separating them. The CDR3 length is 15 residues. Germline values: CDR1 MDHEN, CDR2 SYDVKM.

This clone was counted a single time. The chain uses TRBV25-1 and TRBJ1-4, with 7 bases matching TRBD1. Trimming removed 5 bases from V and 8 bases from J; junction bases left unmatched: 8. CDR1 MGHDK and CDR2 SYGVNS come from the germline V gene. This CDR3 is 14 amino acids long. CDR3 nucleotide sequence: TGTGCCAGCAGTAAAGGGGGCCTAGGAGAAAAACTGTTTTTT. Translating it yields CASSKGGLGEKLFF. The full variable domain, rest sourced from reference TRBV25-1 and TRBJ1-4, is EADIYQTPRYLVIGTGKKITLECSQTMGHDKMYWYQQDPGMELHLIHYSYGVNSTEKGDLSSESTVSRIRTEHFPLTLESARPSHTSQYLCASSKGGLGEKLFFGSGTQLSVL.

This chain uses TRBV29-1 with TRBJ2-5; TRBD2 matches at 10 bases. V lost 1 base and J lost 7; bases outside the gene matches: 3. CDR1 and CDR2 (germline): SQVTM, ANQGSEA. The CDR3 totals 13 residues. The DNA of the CDR3 is TGCAGCGTTGAAGGACTAGCGGGTGGGACCCAGTACTTC. Its translation: CSVEGLAGGTQYF.

The chain carries TRBV10-3 and TRBJ1-5; D is undetermined. The V gene's germline CDR1 is ENHRY and CDR2 SYGVKD. This CDR3 has 14 residues. Trimming stripped 0 bases from V and 3 bases from J, with 6 bases between. The CDR3 bases are TGTGCCATCAGTGAGTCTCAGAACAATCAGCCCCAGCATTTT. Its protein product is CAISESQNNQPQHF.

The chain's CDR3 is CAISPTGDSNQPQHF. In nucleotides, the CDR3 is TGTGCCATCAGCCCGACAGGGGATAGCAATCAGCCCCAGCATTTT. The chain couples TRBV10-3 to TRBJ1-5, with 8 bases lining up with TRBD1. V shed 6 bases and J 0 bases; nucleotides not matched to a gene: 4. The germline gives CDR1 ENHRY, CDR2 SYGVKD. CDR3 size: 15 residues.

The table lists this clone with a few counts. CDR3: CASAAGGGNEKLFF. The CDR3 nucleotides are TGCGCCAGCGCTGCGGGGGGCGGTAATGAAAAACTGTTTTTT. The rearrangement joins TRBV5-1 to TRBJ1-4; tentatively, D is TRBD1 (6 bases). Trimming took off 7 bases at V and 4 bases at J, with 14 bases between the two ends. Per germline, CDR1 SGHRS and CDR2 YFSETQ. The CDR3 is 14 amino acids.

This clone appeared a single time. The CDR3 is CASSTGTDNEKLFF. The CDR3 coding sequence is TGTGCCAGCAGCACCGGGACAGATAATGAAAAACTGTTTTTT. The rearrangement uses TRBV7-9 and TRBJ1-4, with 7 bases fitting TRBD1. The CDR3 consists of 14 residues. V lost 5 bases and J lost 4; bases outside the gene matches: 4. In germline, CDR1 is SEHNR, CDR2 FQNEAQ (reference sequence).

The chain uses TRBV6-5 and TRBJ2-2; 9 nucleotides align to TRBD1. Trimming cost V 4 bases and J 4 bases; bases outside gene matches: 7. The CDR3 length is 16 residues. CDR1 MNHEY and CDR2 SVGAGI come from the germline V gene. The CDR3 DNA follows: TGTGCCAGCAGTTCAACAGGGGGCGCGGGCACCGGGGAGCTGTTTTTT. This translates into CASSSTGGAGTGELFF.

The chain combines TRBV5-4 with TRBJ1-1, with 7 bases fitting TRBD1. The J segment lost 5 bases and the V segment lost 4 bases, leaving 14 bases of the junction unmatched. CDR3 length equals 16 residues. The germline CDR1 and CDR2 sequences are SGHNT and YYREEE (reference sequence). DNA of the CDR3: TGTGCCAGCAGCCCTACCCTGGACAGGTTCGGGACTGAAGCTTTCTTT. Translation gives CASSPTLDRFGTEAFF.

The V gene is TRBV3-1 (or the pseudogene TRBV3-2), the J gene TRBJ1-1, with D possibly being TRBD1 (5 bases). The CDR3 is 13 amino acids. The V gene lost 3 bases and the J gene lost 1 base, with 6 bases spanning the gap. Germline CDR1 reads LGHDT; CDR2 reads YNNKEL (reference sequence). The CDR3 DNA reads as TGTGCCAGCAGCCAGACAGAGAACACTGAAGCTTTCTTT. This encodes CASSQTENTEAFF.

The chain recombines TRBV5-1 with TRBJ2-2, with D perhaps TRBD1 (5 bases). This CDR3 region has 15 residues. Trimming took off 2 bases at V and 6 bases at J, with 14 bases between the two ends. Germline CDR1 and CDR2: SGHRS and YFSETQ. The CDR3: CASSFDSPNAGELFF. The CDR3 DNA sequence: TGCGCCAGCAGCTTCGACAGCCCTAACGCCGGGGAGCTGTTTTTT.

This clone was observed once. The V call is TRBV10-3, the J call TRBJ2-7; 8 nucleotides match TRBD2. V shed 10 bases and J 6 bases; nucleotides not matched to a gene: 23. The V gene's germline CDR1 is ENHRY and CDR2 SYGVKD. CDR3 length equals 17 residues. CDR3 nucleotide sequence: TGTGCCAGTTCCGGGTCCGGGGGGGGAGCGGGAGTCGGCGAGCAGTACTTC. Translation: CASSGSGGGAGVGEQYF.

The chain has TRBV29-1 and TRBJ1-2; the D is unclear. V was trimmed by 0 bases and J by 4 bases, leaving 15 bases between them. CDR3 length: 15 amino acids. In germline, CDR1 is SQVTM, CDR2 ANQGSEA. CDR3 sequence: CSVEDLRSTVYGYTF. The CDR3 DNA is TGCAGCGTTGAAGATTTAAGAAGCACAGTCTATGGCTACACCTTC.

The chain joins TRBV5-1 to TRBJ1-4; 8 positions agree with TRBD1. V was pared by 0 bases and J by 8 bases, with 12 bases of the junction left unmatched. The germline V gene has CDR1 SGHRS and CDR2 YFSETQ. The CDR3 sequence is 17 residues long. CDR3 sequence reads: CASSLGLRQGRTEKLFF. In DNA form, the CDR3 reads TGCGCCAGCAGCTTGGGCTTGCGACAGGGGCGCACGGAAAAACTGTTTTTT.

The CDR3 spells CASRDQGAGEAFF. In DNA form, the CDR3 reads TGTGCCAGCAGGGACCAGGGGGCAGGGGAAGCTTTCTTT. V and J are TRBV6-5 and TRBJ1-1, with 8 nucleotides matching TRBD1. The J segment lost 8 bases and the V segment lost 6 bases, leaving 8 bases of the junction unmatched. Germline CDR1 MNHEY, CDR2 SVGAGI. CDR3 length: 13 residues.

The CDR3 loop reads CASSSGPSKVGLQETQYF. Written as DNA, the CDR3 is TGTGCCAGCAGCTCCGGCCCCTCTAAGGTGGGGCTCCAAGAGACCCAGTACTTC. The chain recombines TRBV11-2 with TRBJ2-5; maybe TRBD1 (5 bases). The CDR3 is 18 amino acids. The germline V and J ends were trimmed by 4 bases and 1 base, with 22 bases remaining between them. The germline CDR1 and CDR2 sequences are SGHAT and FQNNGV.